This TCR beta chain was obtained from a study of cytomegalovirus exposure and HLA in healthy donors (dated by TCRdb to the late 2010s). Background on the whole study: An earlier analysis of approximately 640 of the donors reported 250 to 350 Gb of sequence data and 117 million unique TCR beta sequences from 190 million or so T cells. Donor age, sex, ethnicity and CMV serostatus were compiled together with the repertoire data. On average, 235,054 unique TCR beta nucleotide sequences were sequenced per donor among 398 genotyped donors of the cohort, with roughly a sixth of those sequences being non-productive. HLA typing covered class I and class II loci at four-digit resolution. The later analysis used no new phenotypic data to find candidate immune exposures, relying instead on TCR beta sequences and their occurrence across donors. Using immunosequencing, the study profiled T cell repertoires from 500 to 800 subjects and related those repertoires to cytomegalovirus serostatus. An earlier analysis of approximately 630 of the donors applied high-throughput TCR beta sequencing to assess whether each TCR beta V gene segment acted as functional or pseudogenic. All discovery cohort repertoires had been generated using a single sequencing platform. A later analysis re-analyzed previously published TCR beta repertoires from about 730 donors and added high-resolution HLA genotyping to study TCR occurrence patterns. Roughly 300 gigabases of sequencing data and tens of millions of unique TCR sequences were included in an early release covering about 620 HLA-typed donors. The study was designed to test whether signatures of past pathogen exposure could be identified by cataloging public T cell receptors. The number of donors typed differed by locus, with about 620-630 for A, B, C, DRB1 and DQB1, more than 500 for DQA1, 600 to 610 for DPA1, and over 400 for DPB1. Of the roughly 400 genotyped donors, approximately 80% were placed in the genetic ancestry cluster associated with self-reported Caucasian donors. Genome-wide SNP genotypes for about 60% of the roughly 670 donors were used in a later genetic analysis, which treated that subset as a discovery cohort. To predict cytomegalovirus infection status, the study brought together high-throughput TCR immunosequencing, statistical association of individual TCRs with disease status, and machine learning. In addition to the first cohort of approximately 650 subjects, a separate validation cohort of approximately 130 different subjects was used. About five DR-DQ haplotypes were treated as single units for association and clustering because of strong linkage in the cohort. Broader findings and caveats from the paper: An association between a missense DCLRE1C variant and V-gene and J-gene trimming of TCR beta chains was found in a later genetic analysis and replicated in an independent cohort. A total of about 180 TCR beta chains were listed by the study as associated with cytomegalovirus. Because some donors lacked HLA typing at each locus, the association tests relied only on the typed subset. In an earlier analysis of around 500 of the donors, most TCR beta V segments appeared in productive rearrangements about 87% or about 30% of the time, broadly matching IMGT annotations. A later analysis found that most CMV-associated TCR beta chains appeared HLA-restricted, with HLA associations seemingly driven largely by CMV exposure. In a later genetic analysis, fewer N-insertions in productive TCRs were reported among donors in an Asian-associated ancestry cluster than the roughly 710-donor mean. In a later analysis, about 17,000 TCR beta sequences were associated with specific HLA alleles at a false discovery rate of 0.05. Roughly uniform sequencing depth across donors was assumed in presence/absence analyses, although this assumption may not hold. In a later analysis, the rate of TCR association differed among HLA loci, with DRB1 alleles having the most associated TCRs and HLA-C alleles having the fewest. The only immune exposure information available for the cohort was CMV serostatus. When HLA alleles, especially DR and DQ, strongly co-occurred, TCR associations were difficult to assign to individual alleles. In vitro tests confirmed that a few of the cytomegalovirus-associated TCR beta chains recognize cytomegalovirus antigens. In a later analysis, HLA-associated TCR beta chains showed more clonal expansion and lower generation probabilities than non-associated chains that were equally common. Cytomegalovirus status was reported to be diagnosed by the classifier with high specificity and sensitivity in both the original and validation cohorts. Because counts were too low, seventeen rarely observed V segments, including chromosome 9 orphons, were left out of the earlier analysis of some 600 of the donors. A further reported finding was that TCR beta sequences accurately predicted the HLA-A and HLA-B alleles for most subjects in the first cohort. Correlated functional status among segregating V segments might reflect linkage disequilibrium, but an unknown experimental factor could not be ruled out. Several of the top co-occurrence clusters appeared to be linked to parvovirus B19, influenza, CMV and Epstein-Barr virus, according to a later analysis. The cohort was sequenced for TCR beta chains only, and without alpha or paired-chain data the features that could be detected were limited. Some IMGT-functional V segments, including TRBV6-2 and TRBV6-3, could not be told apart with the 87-base-pair reads, so those segments were excluded. The authors suggested that the approach could potentially be generalized to other disease states and immunological phenotypes. While some public TCRs were present in many individuals, most TCR sequences turned up only very rarely across donors. A group of highly shared sequence variants was considered likely to be a technical artifact of the sequencing pipeline.

From the cysteine up to the phenylalanine, the CDR3 has a length of 14 residues. Only the CDR3 DNA is retained, 42 bases long and in frame from the first base. V drops 4 bases and J drops 8 bases, leaving 17 bases in between. The CDR1 and CDR2 encoded by the germline V gene are SQVTM and ANQGSEA. Concerning this clone: Its antigen is still unknown. Base qualities are not recorded, but no much larger clone differs from it by a single base.

Libraries came from the immunoSEQ multiplex PCR assay. A mixture of 60 forward primers for TCR Vbeta segments and 13 reverse primers for TCR Jbeta segments was used in the multiplex PCR. The CDR3 region of rearranged TCR beta genes was amplified from genomic DNA by a multiplex PCR assay. Amplified TCR beta libraries were sequenced as 87-base-pair reads on the Illumina HiSeq System. As for the authors' bioinformatics: A later analysis counted tens of millions of unique TCR beta chains across the 650 to 800 repertoires, and some 11 million of these chains were shared by at least two donors. A nearest-neighbor algorithm error-corrected the raw reads and collapsed the reads into unique sequences, merging closely related sequences to remove PCR and sequencing errors. Alignment of CDR3 sequences to IMGT reference sequences was used to assign V, D and J gene segments. For a sequence to be retained, a match of at least six nucleotides to both a V gene segment and a J gene segment was required. A rearrangement was called productive if the CDR3 had no stop codons and remained in frame with V and J, and every other rearrangement was called non-productive. Following IMGT convention, CDR3 was defined as the stretch from the second conserved V-encoded cysteine to the conserved J-encoded phenylalanine. The earlier analysis of about 570 of the donors excluded any sequence lacking an unambiguous match to a single V gene segment. In an earlier analysis of approximately 500 of the donors, a V segment was called functional when productive rearrangements were above 56.7%, and segregating when the standard deviation between donors exceeded 5%. To diagnose cytomegalovirus status from the catalog of TCR beta chain sequences, a statistical classification framework was built. V and J gene assignment, in a later analysis, came from comparing TCR nucleotide sequences with IMGT/GENE-DB human TR gene sequences. Using the TCRdist pipeline, a later analysis assigned CDR3 sequences along with most-parsimonious VDJ recombination scenarios. In a later analysis, every TCR beta chain was defined by the combination of its CDR3 amino acid sequence and its V-gene family, and reads without a unique V-gene family were dropped. A later analysis removed roughly 590 highly shared, low-generation-probability nucleotide sequences to deal with suspected cross-contamination and a sequencing artifact. A later analysis calculated a clonal expansion index for each public chain from normalized within-repertoire ranks of inferred template counts. In a later analysis, generation probabilities were computed using a VDJ recombination model fitted to out-of-frame rearrangements, and the results were checked against IGoR. A later analysis scored TCR-TCR, TCR-HLA and TCR-CMV co-occurrence with hypergeometric tests, applying a repertoire-size bias correction to TCR pairs. To estimate false discovery rates, a later analysis permuted the HLA or CMV assignments 20 times. In a later analysis, co-occurring TCRs were grouped using DBSCAN, and TCRdist sequence similarity was added for clustering within HLA-allele-positive subsets. Co-occurrence clustering excluded repertoires with fewer than 30,000 or more than 120,000 public chains, plus five with anomalous nucleotide sharing. TCRdb's version of the immuneACCESS table is confined to in-frame rearrangements and falls short of the full clone set. An unresolved V gene accounts for under half of the shortfall where checked; the remainder is of unknown origin. V, J and clone size are taken as reported in that table, and D and trimming were inferred from the DNA itself. In this sample the table shows about 130,000 clones, 75% to 90% of which occur a single time. 5.5% to 7% of the sample is held by the ten biggest clonotypes.

The cohort consisted of more than 650 healthy bone marrow donors. At the time of sampling, all cohort members were nominally healthy, though unrecorded immune exposures were likely present. The donor tested CMV seropositive and was one of the 289 seropositive cohort members. Each donor provided a peripheral blood sample, and peripheral blood mononuclear cells were used for TCR beta sequencing. The Qiagen DNeasy Blood Extraction Kit was used to extract genomic DNA from the blood cell samples. Sequences were obtained from PBMCs. The source of this sequence is a woman in her thirties or forties in good health and CMV-seropositive. The chain is assembled from TRBV29-1 and TRBJ1-4; perhaps TRBD1 is the D gene, with 6 bases matching. The DNA sequence is as follows: TGCAGCGTTGTGGGACATAAAATTCGGGAAAAACTGTTTTTT. Translation gives CSVVGHKIREKLFF.